The sequence of this T cell receptor (beta chain) was determined in a study of blood T cell repertoires in COVID-19. Profiling relied on immunoSEQ multiplex PCR, and the TCRdb table lists in-frame clones only, not all of them. The profile shows approximately 260,000 clones, less than 90% of them singletons. Germline V gene data show CDR1 as SNHLY and CDR2 as FYNNEI. V lost 3 bases to trimming and J lost 8 bases, with 13 bases between them. The CDR3 contains 14 residues. The sample consisted of peripheral blood. The chain couples TRBV2 to TRBJ1-4; D is ambiguous. The origin of this receptor is a man aged 55-75 years who had recovered from COVID-19. The DNA of the CDR3 is TGTGCCAGCAGTGAGCTGCAGGCTGGAGAAAAACTGTTTTTT. The encoded protein is CASSELQAGEKLFF. The entire variable domain, with the rest obtained from reference TRBV2 and TRBJ1-4, is as follows: EPEVTQTPSHQVTQMGQEVILRCVPISNHLYFYWYRQILGQKVEFLVSFYNNEISEKSEIFDDQFSVERPDGSNFTLKIRSTKLEDSAMYFCASSELQAGEKLFFGSGTQLSVL.